Each of the 14 T cell receptor beta chains below was sequenced from the same sample in a study of blood T cell repertoires in COVID-19. The assay was immunoSEQ multiplex PCR, and TCRdb's table has in-frame clones only and misses some. The sample contains about 220,000 clones, less than 90% of which appear only once. Sample: peripheral blood. The source is a man between 25 and 39 years old with active or convalescent COVID-19.

The CDR3 DNA sequence: TGTGCCAGCAGCTCTAGCCCCAAATACGAGCAGTACTTC. It codes for CASSSSPKYEQYF. The gene calls are TRBV11-2 and TRBJ2-7, with D possibly TRBD2 on 5 matching bases. The V end lost 4 bases, the J end lost 4 bases, and 11 bases lay between the germline ends. Germline V gene sequence: CDR1 SGHAT, CDR2 FQNNGV. This CDR3 has 13 amino acids.

This chain joins TRBV7-2 and TRBJ2-3; 12 bases agree with TRBD2. V lost 1 base and J lost 5; bases outside the gene matches: 4. The CDR3 is made up of 16 amino acids. The V gene's germline CDR1 is SGHTA and CDR2 FQGNSA. CDR3 coding DNA: TGTGCCAGCAGCTTAGGCCTAGCGGGAGGGCAAGATACGCAGTATTTT. This codes for CASSLGLAGGQDTQYF.

The CDR3 nucleotides read TGTGCCAGCGGATCTCCGCGGGCAAATTCACCCCTCCACTTT. This translates into CASGSPRANSPLHF. The chain has TRBV28 and TRBJ1-6; D remains unclear. Trimming removed 8 bases at V and 7 bases at J, with 15 bases between. The CDR3 covers 14 residues. In germline, CDR1 is MDHEN, CDR2 SYDVKM. The full variable domain, its missing parts supplied by reference TRBV28 and TRBJ1-6, is DVKVTQSSRYLVKRTGEKVFLECVQDMDHENMFWYRQDPGLGLRLIYFSYDVKMKEKGDIPEGYSVSREKKERFSLILESASTNQTSMYLCASGSPRANSPLHFGNGTRLTVT.

This sequence joins TRBV6-2 or TRBV6-3 and TRBJ1-5; 7 bases are a match to TRBD1. This CDR3 region has 15 residues. The germline CDR1 and CDR2 sequences are MNHEY and SVGEGT. Unmatched junction bases numbered 11, after V lost 5 bases and J lost 7 bases. CDR3 DNA: TGTGCCAGCAGTGACCCTCAGGGACAGAGGCAGCCCCAGCATTTT. It encodes CASSDPQGQRQPQHF.

Comment on this clone: Mismatch with germline at one junction end may stem from a read error. The J gene is TRBJ1-3, the V gene TRBV7-7; D gene unclear. This CDR3 contains 15 residues. Germline V gene lookup returns CDR1 SSHAT and CDR2 FNYEAQ (reference sequence). For the CDR3, the DNA is TGTGCTAGCAGCTACGAGACAAAAGTCGAAAACACCATATATTTT. It specifies CASSYETKVENTIYF. Complete variable domain (other parts from reference TRBV7-7 and TRBJ1-3): GAGVSQSPRYKVTKRGQDVTLRCDPISSHATLYWYQQALGQGPEFLTYFNYEAQPDKSGLPSDRFSAERPEGSISTLTIQRTEQRDSAMYRCASSYETKVENTIYFGEGSWLTVV.

This clone has more than one count but fewer than ten. The J gene is TRBJ1-6, the V gene TRBV29-1, with 7 bases matching TRBD1. CDR1 is SQVTM and CDR2 is ANQGSEA in the germline V gene. With V trimmed by 5 bases and J by 8 bases, 9 bases remained unmatched. The CDR3 totals 14 residues. Written as DNA, the CDR3 is TGCAGCGTTTTGACAGGGAGTAGTGATTCACCCCTCCACTTT. Translation gives CSVLTGSSDSPLHF.

The genes are TRBV4-1 and TRBJ2-7; 11 bases are shared with TRBD2. V lost 6 bases to trimming and J lost 1 base; unmatched junction nucleotides: 2. Germline-derived CDR1 and CDR2 are MGHRA and YSYEKL. The CDR3 length is 14 residues. The CDR3 region has the DNA TGCGCCAGCAGTTTAGCGGGAGGGTCCTACGAGCAGTACTTC. Translating it yields CASSLAGGSYEQYF.

V gene TRBV4-1 combines with J gene TRBJ1-3, with 10 bases matching TRBD1. The germline V gene has CDR1 MGHRA and CDR2 YSYEKL. CDR3 length: 16 amino acids. V gave up 4 bases and J gave up 2 bases; unmatched junction bases: 5. The CDR3 DNA reads TGCGCCAGCAGCCCCTCGGGACAGGGGACTGGAAACACCATATATTTT. It specifies CASSPSGQGTGNTIYF.

In DNA form, the CDR3 reads TGCGCCAGCAGCCAAGGCGCCGGACCGGGAAGAAACACCATATATTTT. Residues: CASSQGAGPGRNTIYF. The chain couples TRBV4-1 to TRBJ1-3; D call uncertain. The CDR3 loop spans 16 amino acids. Trimming shortened V by 1 base and J by 5 bases, and 15 bases separated the two germline ends. The germline gives CDR1 MGHRA, CDR2 YSYEKL.

The CDR3 region is CASSHTGVSLYGYTF. CDR3 DNA sequence: TGTGCCAGCAGCCACACAGGGGTATCCCTTTATGGCTACACCTTC. The V and J genes are TRBV14 and TRBJ1-2; TRBD1 aligns across 7 bases. CDR3 length equals 15 residues. Germline CDR1 and CDR2: SGHDN and FVKESK. After removal of 3 bases from V and 5 bases from J, the junction contained 9 bases not matched to a gene.

This chain joins TRBV5-1 and TRBJ2-5, with D maybe TRBD1 (5 bases). The V end lost 4 bases, the J end lost 3 bases, and 10 bases lay between the germline ends. The germline gives CDR1 SGHRS, CDR2 YFSETQ. The CDR3 is made up of 13 amino acids. The CDR3 sequence is CASSLGREETQYF. As DNA, the CDR3 is TGCGCCAGCAGCCTCGGCAGGGAAGAGACCCAGTACTTC.

DNA for the CDR3: TGTGCCAGCAGCTTAGGTACGGGGCTAGCGGACAATGAGCAGTTCTTC. Translation: CASSLGTGLADNEQFF. The J gene is TRBJ2-1, the V gene TRBV7-9; 7 nucleotides agree with TRBD2. J lost 5 bases, V lost 1 base, and 8 bases had no gene match. CDR1 and CDR2 from the germline V gene are SEHNR and FQNEAQ (reference sequence). The CDR3 covers 16 residues.

The chain combines TRBV10-3 with TRBJ2-1; 9 bases fit TRBD2. J lost 4 bases, V lost 4 bases, and 5 bases had no gene match. The CDR3 length is 15 residues. The V gene's germline CDR1 is ENHRY and CDR2 SYGVKD. CDR3 residues: CAISVAGEAYNEQFF. CDR3 nucleotide sequence: TGTGCCATCAGTGTAGCGGGAGAGGCGTACAATGAGCAGTTCTTC.

The genes are TRBV30 and TRBJ2-7, with D perhaps matching TRBD2 (6 bases). Per the germline V gene, CDR1 is GTSNPN and CDR2 is SVGIG (reference sequence). Trimming shortened V by 0 bases and J by 0 bases, and 9 bases separated the two germline ends. The CDR3 is 14 residues long. The CDR3 sequence: CAWSVGRSSYEQYF. The CDR3 DNA follows: TGTGCCTGGAGTGTAGGGAGGTCCTCCTACGAGCAGTACTTC.